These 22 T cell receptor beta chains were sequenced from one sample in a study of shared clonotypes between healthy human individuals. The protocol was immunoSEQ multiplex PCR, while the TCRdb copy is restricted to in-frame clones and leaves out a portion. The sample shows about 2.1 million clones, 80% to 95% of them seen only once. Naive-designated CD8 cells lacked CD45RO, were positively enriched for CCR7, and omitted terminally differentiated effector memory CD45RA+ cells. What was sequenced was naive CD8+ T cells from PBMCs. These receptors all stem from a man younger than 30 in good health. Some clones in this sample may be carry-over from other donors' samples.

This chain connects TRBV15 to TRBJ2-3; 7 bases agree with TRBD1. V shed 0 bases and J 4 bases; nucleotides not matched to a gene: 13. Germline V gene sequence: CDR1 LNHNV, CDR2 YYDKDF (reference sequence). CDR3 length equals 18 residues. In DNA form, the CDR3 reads TGTGCCACCAGCAGAGATGCGACGGCAGGGGGTCGTCCAGATACGCAGTATTTT. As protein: CATSRDATAGGRPDTQYF.

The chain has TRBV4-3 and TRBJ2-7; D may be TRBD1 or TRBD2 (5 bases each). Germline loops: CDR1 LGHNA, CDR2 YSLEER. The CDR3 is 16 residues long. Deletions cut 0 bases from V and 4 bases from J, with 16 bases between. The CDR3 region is CASSQDGQGEGYEQYF. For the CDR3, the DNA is TGCGCCAGCAGCCAAGATGGGCAGGGAGAAGGGTACGAGCAGTACTTC.

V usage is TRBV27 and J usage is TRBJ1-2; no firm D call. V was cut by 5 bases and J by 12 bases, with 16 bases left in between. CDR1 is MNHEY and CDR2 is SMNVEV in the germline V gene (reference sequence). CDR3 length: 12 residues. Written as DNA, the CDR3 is TGTGCCAGCAGTCTTCCCGGAGGGCCACACACCTTC. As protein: CASSLPGGPHTF.

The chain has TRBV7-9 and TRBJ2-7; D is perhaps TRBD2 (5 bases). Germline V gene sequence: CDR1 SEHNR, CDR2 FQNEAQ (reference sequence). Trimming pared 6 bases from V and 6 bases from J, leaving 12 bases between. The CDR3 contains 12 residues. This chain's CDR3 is CASSLERVEQYF. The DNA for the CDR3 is TGTGCCAGCAGTCTCGAGAGGGTCGAGCAGTACTTC.

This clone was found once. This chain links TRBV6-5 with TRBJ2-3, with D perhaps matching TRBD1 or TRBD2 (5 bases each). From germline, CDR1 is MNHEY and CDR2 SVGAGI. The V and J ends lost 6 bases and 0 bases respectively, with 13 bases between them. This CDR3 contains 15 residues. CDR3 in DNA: TGTGCCAGCAGCTTCGGGACGGCTAGCACAGATACGCAGTATTTT. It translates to CASSFGTASTDTQYF.

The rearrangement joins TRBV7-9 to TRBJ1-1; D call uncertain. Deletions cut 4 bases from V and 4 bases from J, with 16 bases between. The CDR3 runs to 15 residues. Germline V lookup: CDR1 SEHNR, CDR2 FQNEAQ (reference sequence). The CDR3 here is CASSSRQLSGTEAFF. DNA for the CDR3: TGTGCCAGCAGCTCCCGGCAGCTATCGGGCACTGAAGCTTTCTTT.

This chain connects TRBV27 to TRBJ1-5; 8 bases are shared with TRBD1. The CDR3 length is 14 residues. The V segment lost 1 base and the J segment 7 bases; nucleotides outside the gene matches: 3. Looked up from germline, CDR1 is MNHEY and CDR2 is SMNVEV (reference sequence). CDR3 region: CASSLFRGRQPQHF. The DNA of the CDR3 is TGTGCCAGCAGTTTATTCAGGGGGCGACAGCCCCAGCATTTT.

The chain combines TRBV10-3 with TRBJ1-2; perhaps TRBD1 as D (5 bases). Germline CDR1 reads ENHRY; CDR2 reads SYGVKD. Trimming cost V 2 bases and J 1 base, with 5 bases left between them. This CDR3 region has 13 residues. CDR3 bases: TGTGCCATCAGTGAGGACAGTAACTATGGCTACACCTTC. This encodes CAISEDSNYGYTF.

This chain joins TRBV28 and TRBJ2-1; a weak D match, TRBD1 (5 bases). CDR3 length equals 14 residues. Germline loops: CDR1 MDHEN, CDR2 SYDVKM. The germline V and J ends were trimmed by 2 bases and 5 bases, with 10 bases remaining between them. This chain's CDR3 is CASSLGAEHNEQFF. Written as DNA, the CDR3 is TGTGCCAGCAGTTTAGGGGCAGAACACAATGAGCAGTTCTTC. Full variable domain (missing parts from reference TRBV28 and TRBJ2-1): DVKVTQSSRYLVKRTGEKVFLECVQDMDHENMFWYRQDPGLGLRLIYFSYDVKMKEKGDIPEGYSVSREKKERFSLILESASTNQTSMYLCASSLGAEHNEQFFGPGTRLTVL.

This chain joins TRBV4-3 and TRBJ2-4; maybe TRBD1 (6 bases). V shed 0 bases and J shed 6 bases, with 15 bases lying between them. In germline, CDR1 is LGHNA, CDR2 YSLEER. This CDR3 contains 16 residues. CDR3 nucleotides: TGCGCCAGCAGCCAAGATTCTAGGGGGTTTGGAAACATTCAGTACTTC. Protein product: CASSQDSRGFGNIQYF.

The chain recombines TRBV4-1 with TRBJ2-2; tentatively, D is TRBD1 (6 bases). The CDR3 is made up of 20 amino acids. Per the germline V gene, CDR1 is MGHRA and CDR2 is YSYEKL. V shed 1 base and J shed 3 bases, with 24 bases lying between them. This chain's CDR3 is CASSQVKSGAFSGDTGELFF. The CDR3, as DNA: TGCGCCAGCAGCCAAGTCAAGTCAGGGGCTTTCTCCGGTGACACCGGGGAGCTGTTTTTT.

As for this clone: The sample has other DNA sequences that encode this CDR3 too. As DNA, the CDR3 is TGTGCCAGCAGTCCCAAATACGAGCAGTACTTC. This encodes CASSPKYEQYF. The chain carries TRBV28 and TRBJ2-7; D not certain. From germline, CDR1 is MDHEN and CDR2 SYDVKM. V lost 5 bases and J 4 bases, leaving 6 bases between the germline ends. The CDR3 totals 11 residues.

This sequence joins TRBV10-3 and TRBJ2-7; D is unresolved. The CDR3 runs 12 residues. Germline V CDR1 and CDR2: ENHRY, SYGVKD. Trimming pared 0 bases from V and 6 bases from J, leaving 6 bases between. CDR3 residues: CAISESSFEQYF. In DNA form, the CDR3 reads TGTGCCATCAGTGAGTCGAGCTTCGAGCAGTACTTC.

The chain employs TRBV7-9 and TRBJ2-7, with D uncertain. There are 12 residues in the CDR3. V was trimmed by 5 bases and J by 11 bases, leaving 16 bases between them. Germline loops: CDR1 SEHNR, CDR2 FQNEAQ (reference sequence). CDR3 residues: CASSPVRTSEYF. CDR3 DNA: TGTGCCAGCAGCCCGGTACGTACGAGCGAGTACTTC.

In nucleotides, the CDR3 is TGTGCCAGCATCGGCGTAACCTCCTACGAGCAGTACTTC. It specifies CASIGVTSYEQYF. This chain uses TRBV7-8 with TRBJ2-7; no definite D call. With 7 bases removed from V and 0 bases from J, the gap between germline ends came to 10 bases. The germline gives CDR1 SGHVS, CDR2 FQNEAQ. CDR3 length: 13 amino acids.

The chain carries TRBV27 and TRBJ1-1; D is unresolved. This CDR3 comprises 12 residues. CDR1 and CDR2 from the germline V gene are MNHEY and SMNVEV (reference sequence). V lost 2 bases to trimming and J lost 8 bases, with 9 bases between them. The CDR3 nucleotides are TGTGCCAGCAGTTTAATATCGGGGGAAGCTTTCTTT. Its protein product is CASSLISGEAFF.

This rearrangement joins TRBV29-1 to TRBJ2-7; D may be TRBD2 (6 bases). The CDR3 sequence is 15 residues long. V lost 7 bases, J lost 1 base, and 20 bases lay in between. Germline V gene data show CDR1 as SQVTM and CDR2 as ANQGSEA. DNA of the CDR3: TGCAGCGCCGGAGGGTCCGCGGGCCCTTCCTACGAGCAGTACTTC. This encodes CSAGGSAGPSYEQYF.

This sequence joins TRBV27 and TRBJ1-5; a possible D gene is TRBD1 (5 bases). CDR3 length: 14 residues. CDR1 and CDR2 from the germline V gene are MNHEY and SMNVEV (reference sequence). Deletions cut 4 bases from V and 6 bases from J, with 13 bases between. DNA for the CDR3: TGTGCCAGCAGTTGGGGGGATTTGGGTCAGCCCCAGCATTTT. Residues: CASSWGDLGQPQHF.

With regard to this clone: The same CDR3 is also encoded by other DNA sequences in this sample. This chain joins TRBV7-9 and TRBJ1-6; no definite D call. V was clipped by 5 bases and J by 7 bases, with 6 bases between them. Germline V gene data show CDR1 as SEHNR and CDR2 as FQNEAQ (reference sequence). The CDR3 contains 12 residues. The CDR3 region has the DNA TGTGCCAGCAGCCTCGGGAATTCACCCCTCCACTTT. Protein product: CASSLGNSPLHF.

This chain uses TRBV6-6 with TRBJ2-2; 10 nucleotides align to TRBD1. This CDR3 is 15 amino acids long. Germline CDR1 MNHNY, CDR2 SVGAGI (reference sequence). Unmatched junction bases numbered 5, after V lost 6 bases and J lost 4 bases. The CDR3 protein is CASSPTGGLTGELFF. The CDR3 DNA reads TGTGCCAGCAGCCCGACAGGGGGCCTCACCGGGGAGCTGTTTTTT.

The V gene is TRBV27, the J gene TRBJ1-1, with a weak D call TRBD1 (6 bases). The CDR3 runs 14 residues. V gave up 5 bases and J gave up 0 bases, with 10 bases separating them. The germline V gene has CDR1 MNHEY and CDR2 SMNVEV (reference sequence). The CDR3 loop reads CASSRTDLNTEAFF. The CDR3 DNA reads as TGTGCCAGCAGTAGGACAGACCTGAACACTGAAGCTTTCTTT.

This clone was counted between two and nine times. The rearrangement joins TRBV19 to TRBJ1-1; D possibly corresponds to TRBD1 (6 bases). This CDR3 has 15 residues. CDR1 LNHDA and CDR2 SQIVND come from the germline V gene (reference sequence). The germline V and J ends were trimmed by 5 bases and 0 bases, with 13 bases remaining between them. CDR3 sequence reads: CASSVGQTMNTEAFF. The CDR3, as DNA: TGTGCCAGTAGTGTCGGACAGACCATGAACACTGAAGCTTTCTTT.